A few counts support the clone carrying this T cell receptor (beta chain). The antigen is unknown. At one end, the junction sequence differs from germline, possibly due to a read error. The same CDR3 can be traced to other DNA sequences in this sample. The data belong to a study of beta chain features in type 1 diabetes. What was sequenced were expressed TCRB transcripts, since all of the isolated RNA had been reverse transcribed. Libraries were prepared by immunoSEQ multiplex PCR; TCRdb keeps only in-frame clonotypes and omits some of them. The sample has around 500,000 clones, approximately 30% seen once. The single heparinised draw taken from each donor contained 90 to 150 mL of blood on average. Naive, central memory, regulatory and stem cell-like memory cells within the CD4+ compartment were sorted using CD45RO/CCR7/CD25/CD127/CD95/CD27. CDR1 and CDR2 from the germline V gene are ENHRY and SYGVKD. This CDR3 has 17 amino acids.

Study-level findings and limits: A potential influence of HLA type upon TCRB rearrangement remained unresolved herein. Patients showed naive, central memory and Treg TCRB repertoires that appeared more similar than those of healthy donors.

The clonotype comes from a man younger than 35 in good health. Material for sequencing was naive CD4+ T cells from blood. The chain carries TRBV10-3 and TRBJ1-5; D is possibly TRBD1 (5 bases). CDR3 DNA: TGTGCAATCAGTGAGGTGGGAGAAACAGGTCTAAATCAGCCCCAGCATTTT. It translates to CAISEVGETGLNQPQHF.